This is a list of T cell receptor beta chains from one sample in a study of blood T cell repertoires in COVID-19. Clones were sequenced by immunoSEQ multiplex PCR, and TCRdb holds only the in-frame ones, with some missing. The sample shows tens of thousands of clones, approximately 90% of them seen only once. Specimen: peripheral blood. These receptors were obtained from a woman aged 60-75 years with active COVID-19. Each CDR3 is given with its conserved first and last residue. The order of the fields is V gene, J gene, CDR3 protein.

V gene: TRBV28; J gene: TRBJ1-1; CDR3 protein: CASSFSGGNTEAFF
V gene: TRBV12-3/TRBV12-4; J gene: TRBJ2-7; CDR3 protein: CASSLVGGEQYF
V gene: TRBV5-1; J gene: TRBJ1-2; CDR3 protein: CASTDNPNYGYTF
V gene: TRBV7-8; J gene: TRBJ1-2; CDR3 protein: CASSPTGSYGYTF
V gene: TRBV5-6; J gene: TRBJ2-7; CDR3 protein: CASAVGGGDEQYF
V gene: TRBV19; J gene: TRBJ2-7; CDR3 protein: CASSIVGTSGTHRLF
V gene: TRBV10-1; J gene: TRBJ2-6; CDR3 protein: CASTDWGAGANVLTF
V gene: TRBV5-1; J gene: TRBJ2-1; CDR3 protein: CASSFFGTVNNEQFF
V gene: TRBV4-1; J gene: TRBJ2-5; CDR3 protein: CASSQGSAQYF
V gene: TRBV27; J gene: TRBJ2-7; CDR3 protein: CASSLGTSLYEQYF
V gene: TRBV14; J gene: TRBJ2-7; CDR3 protein: CASSRDTRGGEQYF
V gene: TRBV3-1/TRBV3-2; J gene: TRBJ1-2; CDR3 protein: CASSPRGIFMGYGYTF
V gene: TRBV15; J gene: TRBJ1-5; CDR3 protein: CATSRDSSGGNQPQHF
V gene: TRBV6-5; J gene: TRBJ2-5; CDR3 protein: CASRRDNQETQYF
V gene: TRBV5-1; J gene: TRBJ1-3; CDR3 protein: CASSSTSNSGNTIYF
V gene: TRBV28; J gene: TRBJ1-6; CDR3 protein: CASSVGNNSPLHF
V gene: TRBV27; J gene: TRBJ1-4; CDR3 protein: CATKQGGTNEKLFF
V gene: TRBV4-2; J gene: TRBJ2-7; CDR3 protein: CASSQGSLAGGRRNEQYF
V gene: TRBV6-4; J gene: TRBJ2-2; CDR3 protein: CASSEGRTNTGELFF
V gene: TRBV28; J gene: TRBJ1-1; CDR3 protein: CASSVRVGNTEAFF
V gene: TRBV10-1; J gene: TRBJ1-2; CDR3 protein: CASSESTGTGSAYTF
V gene: TRBV5-1; J gene: TRBJ2-2; CDR3 protein: CASSSGSNTGELFF
V gene: TRBV5-1; J gene: TRBJ2-3; CDR3 protein: CASSPRGGTDTQYF
V gene: TRBV24-1; J gene: TRBJ2-1; CDR3 protein: CATSSPSGSSYNEQFF
V gene: TRBV2; J gene: TRBJ1-1; CDR3 protein: CASGLQTGGIEAFF
V gene: TRBV27; J gene: TRBJ1-6; CDR3 protein: CASSPFAENSPLHF